A single sample is the source of the 14 T cell receptor beta chains below, sequenced in a study of T cell changes during pregnancy in multiple sclerosis. Generated by immunoSEQ multiplex PCR, the TCRdb table keeps only in-frame clones and is missing some. Of about 40,000 clones in the sample, roughly 87% were seen once. The starting material was CD4+ T cells from peripheral blood mononuclear cells, obtained in the first trimester of pregnancy. The receptors originated from a female donor with multiple sclerosis, enrolled in a pregnancy study.

The chain uses TRBV30 and TRBJ1-1; unclear D gene. The CDR3 length is 12 residues. V lost 4 bases, J lost 0 bases, and 6 bases lay in between. From germline, CDR1 is GTSNPN and CDR2 SVGIG (reference sequence). DNA of the CDR3: TGTGCCTGGAATTCTTTGAACACTGAAGCTTTCTTT. Its translation: CAWNSLNTEAFF.

This chain links TRBV18 with TRBJ1-1, with a weak D call TRBD1 (6 bases). V lost 2 bases and J lost 7, with 11 bases in between. The CDR3 extends over 13 amino acids. CDR1 is KGHSH, CDR2 LQKENI, per germline. In nucleotides, the CDR3 is TGTGCCAGCTCACCAGACCCAGGGGTTGAAGCTTTCTTT. It yields the protein CASSPDPGVEAFF.

This chain links TRBV2 with TRBJ1-1; TRBD1 agrees at 8 bases. The ends lost 11 bases at V and 3 bases at J; junction bases unmatched: 8. This CDR3 is built from 13 residues. CDR1 is SNHLY, CDR2 FYNNEI, per germline. Here the CDR3 DNA reads TGTGCCGGTACAGGGGGATGGGACACTGAAGCTTTCTTT. Translation gives CAGTGGWDTEAFF.

V and J are TRBV16 and TRBJ1-2, with 9 positions matching TRBD1. The V gene end was trimmed by 2 bases and the J gene end by 7 bases; junction bases not matched to a gene: 14. Germline lookup yields CDR1 KGHSY and CDR2 FQNENV. This CDR3 contains 17 residues. Written as DNA, the CDR3 is TGTGCCAGCAGCCAAAGGATAAAGGGGACAGGGTTTCCTGGCTACACCTTC. Its protein product is CASSQRIKGTGFPGYTF. Variable domain in full (rest from reference TRBV16 and TRBJ1-2): GEEVAQTPKHLVRGEGQKAKLYCAPIKGHSYVFWYQQVLKNEFKFLISFQNENVFDETGMPKERFSAKCLPNSPCSLEIQATKLEDSAVYFCASSQRIKGTGFPGYTFGSGTRLTVV.

The chain recombines TRBV5-1 with TRBJ1-1; TRBD1 agrees at 7 bases. CDR1 and CDR2 from the germline V gene are SGHRS and YFSETQ. The CDR3 is made up of 14 amino acids. The V and J ends lost 4 bases and 4 bases, in that order; junction bases with no gene match: 7. The CDR3 sequence: CASSTLPGGTEAFF. CDR3 bases: TGCGCCAGCAGCACCCTTCCAGGGGGCACTGAAGCTTTCTTT.

The table lists this clone with many counts. The chain combines TRBV2 with TRBJ1-1; tentative D call: TRBD1 (6 bases). The V and J ends lost 6 bases and 4 bases respectively, with 15 bases between them. The CDR3 contains 14 residues. Germline CDR1 is SNHLY and CDR2 is FYNNEI. The CDR3 DNA reads as TGTGCCAGCAGCCCGACAGGTTCGGTCACTGAAGCTTTCTTT. This translates into CASSPTGSVTEAFF.

The V call is TRBV6-4, the J call TRBJ1-2; a weak D match, TRBD1 (6 bases). V was shortened by 5 bases and J by 7 bases, with 17 bases between the two germline ends. Germline V gene data show CDR1 as MRHNA and CDR2 as SNTAGT. The CDR3 is 14 residues long. The CDR3 DNA follows: TGTGCCAGCAGTCTCTTACAGGGAAGCAGTGGCTACACCTTC. Translation gives CASSLLQGSSGYTF.

V gene TRBV9 combines with J gene TRBJ2-5; 7 nucleotides align to TRBD1. From germline, CDR1 is SGDLS and CDR2 YYNGEE. V gave up 3 bases and J gave up 4 bases; unmatched junction bases: 15. The CDR3 length is 17 residues. CDR3 DNA: TGTGCCAGCAGCGCAGGGGTCGCAGGGGGTATGTCAGAGACCCAGTACTTC. Its translation: CASSAGVAGGMSETQYF.

This chain joins TRBV5-1 and TRBJ2-1; 7 bases line up with TRBD2. Losses at the gene ends were 4 bases for V and 0 bases for J; bases not matched to a gene: 7. The CDR3 runs 16 residues. The germline gives CDR1 SGHRS, CDR2 YFSETQ. This CDR3 is CASSETSSSSYNEQFF. Here the CDR3 DNA reads TGCGCCAGCAGCGAGACTAGCTCCAGCTCCTACAATGAGCAGTTCTTC.

The rearrangement links TRBV7-9 to TRBJ2-7, with 9 bases that match TRBD1. The V gene end was trimmed by 6 bases and the J gene end by 5 bases; junction bases not matched to a gene: 11. The CDR3 has 15 amino acids. Germline CDR1 is SEHNR and CDR2 is FQNEAQ (reference sequence). The CDR3 nucleotides read TGTGCCAGCAGTAAATCAGGGGGACAGGGTGACGAGCAGTACTTC. Amino acid sequence: CASSKSGGQGDEQYF.

The chain couples TRBV29-1 to TRBJ1-2; no definite D call. Looked up from germline, CDR1 is SQVTM and CDR2 is ANQGSEA. V gave up 4 bases and J gave up 0 bases, with 15 bases separating them. The CDR3 length is 15 residues. The DNA of the CDR3 is TGCAGCGTTGTCAAGGGCGGGAGCGCTAACTATGGCTACACCTTC. Its translation is CSVVKGGSANYGYTF.

This chain connects TRBV7-2 to TRBJ1-2; D is ambiguous. The CDR3 consists of 14 residues. Germline V gene data show CDR1 as SGHTA and CDR2 as FQGNSA. The V gene lost 0 bases and the J gene lost 3 bases, with 8 bases spanning the gap. The CDR3 here is CASSLAGDYYGYTF. Here the CDR3 DNA reads TGTGCCAGCAGCTTAGCCGGGGATTACTATGGCTACACCTTC.

In its sample, this clone was seen once. The chain has TRBV9 and TRBJ2-5, with 13 positions matching TRBD2. The V gene's germline CDR1 is SGDLS and CDR2 YYNGEE. The CDR3 totals 18 residues. J lost 5 bases, V lost 2 bases, and 12 bases had no gene match. CDR3 nucleotides: TGTGCCAGCAGCGTCGGGACTAGCGGGATCGTCGGTAAGGAGACCCAGTACTTC. It codes for CASSVGTSGIVGKETQYF. The full variable domain, in which reference TRBV9 and TRBJ2-5 provide the parts outside the CDR3, is DSGVTQTPKHLITATGQRVTLRCSPRSGDLSVYWYQQSLDQGLQFLIQYYNGEERAKGNILERFSAQQFPDLHSELNLSSLELGDSALYFCASSVGTSGIVGKETQYFGPGTRLLVL.

The V call is TRBV7-9, the J call TRBJ2-2; 9 bases align to TRBD1. CDR3 length equals 15 residues. The junction had 6 bases not matched to a gene; V was cut back by 4 bases and J by 6 bases. Germline V lookup: CDR1 SEHNR, CDR2 FQNEAQ (reference sequence). CDR3 protein: CASSSGTGRPGELFF. The DNA of the CDR3 is TGTGCCAGCAGCTCCGGGACAGGGAGACCCGGGGAGCTGTTTTTT.